The 16 T cell receptor beta chains presented below share a single source sample, sequenced in a study of Ad26.COV2.S vaccination and SARS-CoV-2 variants. The data were produced by immunoSEQ multiplex PCR, yet TCRdb's version contains in-frame clones alone and is incomplete. The repertoire holds under 550,000 clones, with approximately 90% as singletons. As for treatment: some 20 received Ad26.COV2.S at low or high dose, single or two shots; roughly 5 received placebo; per-sample allocation not given. Samples came from day 63 after the first vaccine or placebo injection. The source was peripheral blood, collected in a trial of Ad26.COV2.S vaccine versus placebo. All receptors come from a person between 18 and 65 years old who received the Ad26.COV2.S COVID-19 vaccine or a placebo.

The chain is built from TRBV4-1 and TRBJ1-5; 11 bases match TRBD1. The trim removed 0 bases at V and 1 base at J, leaving 11 bases unmatched. The CDR3 loop spans 20 amino acids. Germline assignment: CDR1 MGHRA and CDR2 YSYEKL. CDR3 sequence reads: CASSQEKAGQGVVSNQPQHF. The CDR3 bases are TGCGCCAGCAGCCAAGAAAAAGCGGGACAGGGGGTGGTAAGCAATCAGCCCCAGCATTTT.

J is TRBJ1-1 and V is TRBV28; 7 nucleotides agree with TRBD1. With 3 bases clipped from V and 6 bases from J, the junction kept 4 bases outside the gene matches. This CDR3 comprises 13 residues. The V gene's germline CDR1 is MDHEN and CDR2 SYDVKM. In DNA, the CDR3 is TGTGCCAGCAGTTTCCGACAGGGACCTGAAGCTTTCTTT. Its translation is CASSFRQGPEAFF.

The chain is built from TRBV24-1 and TRBJ1-5; tentatively, D is TRBD1 (5 bases). The CDR3 is made up of 14 amino acids. Germline V lookup: CDR1 KGHDR, CDR2 SFDVKD. Deletions cut 3 bases from V and 3 bases from J, with 8 bases between. This CDR3 is CATSDPGPNQPQHF. The CDR3 bases are TGTGCCACCAGTGATCCGGGACCCAATCAGCCCCAGCATTTT.

About this clone itself: In the same sample, other DNA sequences code for this CDR3. V usage is TRBV18 and J usage is TRBJ1-5, with a possible D match to TRBD1 (6 bases). V was cut by 3 bases and J by 3 bases, with 9 bases left in between. The CDR3 spans 14 residues. Germline V gives CDR1 KGHSH, CDR2 LQKENI. CDR3 sequence reads: CASSPGGPNQPQHF. CDR3 in DNA: TGTGCCAGCTCACCGGGGGGCCCCAATCAGCCCCAGCATTTT.

This sequence joins TRBV7-9 and TRBJ2-7; 10 positions match TRBD2. Germline V lookup: CDR1 SEHNR, CDR2 FQNEAQ (reference sequence). V gave up 5 bases and J gave up 2 bases; unmatched junction bases: 9. CDR3 length equals 16 residues. The CDR3: CASSPVGTSETYEQYF. The CDR3 nucleotides read TGTGCCAGCAGCCCGGTTGGGACTAGCGAAACCTACGAGCAGTACTTC.

This clone was observed a few times. The chain carries TRBV11-3 and TRBJ2-2; D is undetermined. The germline CDR1 and CDR2 sequences are SGHNT and YENEEA. This CDR3 contains 14 residues. Between the trimmed V and J ends, which lost 1 base and 1 base, there was a span of 4 bases. In DNA, the CDR3 is TGTGCCAGCAGCTTAGGTTGGAACACCGGGGAGCTGTTTTTT. Its translation is CASSLGWNTGELFF.

The V call is TRBV7-2, the J call TRBJ2-1; the D gene is possibly TRBD1 (7 bases). The CDR3 runs 15 residues. Trimming cost V 6 bases and J 1 base, with 13 bases left between them. Germline loops: CDR1 SGHTA, CDR2 FQGNSA. The CDR3 DNA sequence: TGTGCCAGCAGAGTCCAGGGGGGATCCTACAATGAGCAGTTCTTC. Amino acid sequence: CASRVQGGSYNEQFF.

The gene calls are TRBV13 and TRBJ2-1, with 11 bases fitting TRBD2. Losses at the gene ends were 5 bases for V and 5 bases for J; bases not matched to a gene: 8. Looked up from germline, CDR1 is PRHDT and CDR2 is FYEKMQ (reference sequence). This CDR3 is built from 16 residues. CDR3 region: CASSPPGTSGHNEQFF. The DNA for the CDR3 is TGTGCCAGCAGCCCACCCGGGACTAGCGGCCACAATGAGCAGTTCTTC.

This rearrangement joins TRBV5-4 to TRBJ2-1, with 12 bases matching TRBD2. This CDR3 spans 16 amino acids. In germline, CDR1 is SGHNT, CDR2 YYREEE (reference sequence). The J segment lost 7 bases and the V segment lost 3 bases, leaving 8 bases of the junction unmatched. The chain's CDR3 is CASSSGLAGGRNEQFF. The CDR3 DNA follows: TGTGCCAGCAGCTCGGGGCTAGCGGGAGGGCGGAATGAGCAGTTCTTC.

The V and J genes are TRBV10-3 and TRBJ1-2, with TRBD1 identical over 11 bases. After removal of 3 bases from V and 3 bases from J, the junction contained 3 bases not matched to a gene. Germline V CDR1 and CDR2: ENHRY, SYGVKD. CDR3 length: 15 amino acids. The DNA for the CDR3 is TGTGCCATCAGTGAAGGACAGGGGGCCCACTATGGCTACACCTTC. This translates into CAISEGQGAHYGYTF.

The gene calls are TRBV27 and TRBJ2-7; tentative D call: TRBD1 (5 bases). Trimming cost V 2 bases and J 1 base, with 9 bases left between them. Germline CDR1 reads MNHEY; CDR2 reads SMNVEV (reference sequence). This CDR3 has 14 residues. This CDR3 reads CASSLKGVSYEQYF. As DNA, the CDR3 is TGTGCCAGCAGTTTAAAAGGGGTTTCCTACGAGCAGTACTTC.

This clone was seen only once. The chain recombines TRBV23-1 with TRBJ2-7; a possible D gene is TRBD2 (6 bases). TRBV23-1 is an ORF, and what it does is uncertain. The V end was cut by 10 bases, the J end by 2 bases, with 18 bases between. The CDR3 has 14 residues. CDR3 bases: TGCGCCAATCCCAAGCGCGGGGATCCCTACGAGCAGTACTTC. As protein: CANPKRGDPYEQYF.

This chain joins TRBV7-9 and TRBJ2-1, with 9 bases lining up with TRBD2. Germline CDR1 and CDR2: SEHNR and FQNEAQ (reference sequence). After removal of 5 bases from V and 5 bases from J, the junction contained 7 bases not matched to a gene. There are 15 residues in the CDR3. CDR3 region: CASSNSGRAHNEQFF. Written as DNA, the CDR3 is TGTGCCAGCAGCAATAGCGGGAGAGCCCACAATGAGCAGTTCTTC.

CDR3 nucleotide sequence: TGCGCCAGCAGCCTCAGGACCGATCTTTACTACGAGCAGTACTTC. Translated, it gives CASSLRTDLYYEQYF. The V gene is TRBV4-1, the J gene TRBJ2-7; D not certain. The CDR3 runs to 15 residues. Trimming removed 4 bases at V and 3 bases at J, with 16 bases between. CDR1 is MGHRA and CDR2 is YSYEKL in the germline V gene.

V is TRBV4-3 and J is TRBJ2-7; the D is unclear. From germline, CDR1 is LGHNA and CDR2 YSLEER. The CDR3 is made up of 12 amino acids. Trimming took 4 bases from V and 4 from J, leaving 8 bases between them. The CDR3 bases are TGCGCCAGCAGCCGTGACCCTTACGAGCAGTACTTC. This sequence encodes CASSRDPYEQYF.

The V and J genes are TRBV7-6 and TRBJ2-1; 13 positions agree with TRBD2. Trimming took 3 bases from V and 6 from J; bases not matched to a gene: 2. The CDR3 totals 15 residues. Germline CDR1 SGHVS, CDR2 FNYEAQ. CDR3 protein: CASSFGTSGINEQFF. CDR3 bases: TGTGCCAGCAGCTTTGGGACTAGCGGGATCAATGAGCAGTTCTTC.